What follows are 8 T cell receptor beta chains derived from one specimen sequenced in a study of response to subunit inactivated influenza vaccine. TCRdb independently ran MiXCR on the RT-PCR reads; one entry per CDR3 protein. The sample has about 500,000 distinct CDR3 sequences; approximately 16% are singletons. The material sequenced was CD4+ T cells sorted from PBMCs, taken 23 months after vaccination. These receptors all come from a man between 50 and 75 years old who received an inactivated influenza vaccine.

The chain employs TRBV7-2 and TRBJ2-5, with D perhaps TRBD1 (5 bases). Germline assignment: CDR1 SGHTA and CDR2 FQGNSA. CDR3 size: 15 residues. V lost 1 base and J 1 base, leaving 10 bases between the germline ends. This CDR3 reads CASSLGRVFQETQYF. CDR3 DNA sequence: TGTGCCAGCAGCTTAGGCAGGGTCTTCCAAGAGACCCAGTACTTC.

The chain is built from TRBV11-2 and TRBJ2-1, with D uncertain. Trimming removed 1 base from V and 5 bases from J, with 6 bases in between. CDR1 and CDR2 (germline): SGHAT, FQNNGV. This CDR3 region has 13 residues. For the CDR3, the DNA is TGTGCCAGCAGCTTAGTACGGAACAATGAGCAGTTCTTC. Translating it yields CASSLVRNNEQFF.

This clonotype was observed many times. CDR3 sequence: CSARSGSSYNEQFF. The DNA of the CDR3 is TGCAGTGCTAGGAGCGGGAGTTCCTACAATGAGCAGTTCTTC. This chain uses TRBV20-1 with TRBJ2-1, with 8 bases that match TRBD2. CDR3 size: 14 residues. CDR1 is DFQATT and CDR2 is SNEGSKA in the germline V gene (reference sequence). With V trimmed by 3 bases and J by 1 base, 2 bases remained unmatched.

A remark on this clonotype: Being one base from a much bigger clone, this may be a read error. The V and J genes are TRBV29-1 and TRBJ2-1; 8 bases fit TRBD1. Germline V gene lookup returns CDR1 SQVTM and CDR2 ANQGSEA. This CDR3 spans 17 amino acids. The CDR3 coding sequence is TGCAGCGTTGGCTACCGAACGACAGGGGTATCCTACAATCAGCAGTTCTTC. This encodes CSVGYRTTGVSYNQQFF.

In this sample, this clonotype turned up a few times. The gene calls are TRBV3-1 and TRBJ2-5; D remains ambiguous. The germline gives CDR1 LGHDT, CDR2 YNNKEL (reference sequence). Trimming shortened V by 1 base and J by 8 bases, and 8 bases separated the two germline ends. CDR3 length: 12 residues. The CDR3: CASSQVTGTQYF. The CDR3 DNA follows: TGTGCCAGCAGCCAAGTTACGGGTACCCAGTACTTC.

This clonotype appeared many times. The genes are TRBV12-3 or TRBV12-4 and TRBJ2-3; D gene unclear. V shed 6 bases and J shed 1 base, with 20 bases lying between them. CDR3 length: 17 amino acids. In DNA, the CDR3 is TGTGCCAGCAGAAACCGTCAGACGGTCCTTGGCACAGATACGCAGTATTTT. Protein sequence: CASRNRQTVLGTDTQYF.

The gene calls are TRBV20-1 and TRBJ1-4; tentatively, D is TRBD1 (6 bases). V was pared by 6 bases and J by 6 bases, with 11 bases between. The germline gives CDR1 DFQATT, CDR2 SNEGSKA (reference sequence). The CDR3 is 12 amino acids. CDR3 protein: CSARGDHEKLFF. The DNA for the CDR3 is TGCAGTGCAAGGGGGGACCATGAAAAACTGTTTTTT.

This clonotype was observed a handful of times. The J gene is TRBJ2-7, the V gene TRBV6-2 or TRBV6-3, with D maybe TRBD1 (5 bases). Per the germline V gene, CDR1 is MNHEY and CDR2 is SVGEGT. The V gene lost 10 bases and the J gene lost 2 bases, with 18 bases spanning the gap. The CDR3 consists of 14 residues. CDR3 sequence (DNA): TGTGCCAACCCCGAAGGGGTACGAACCTACGAGCAGTACTTC. As protein: CANPEGVRTYEQYF.